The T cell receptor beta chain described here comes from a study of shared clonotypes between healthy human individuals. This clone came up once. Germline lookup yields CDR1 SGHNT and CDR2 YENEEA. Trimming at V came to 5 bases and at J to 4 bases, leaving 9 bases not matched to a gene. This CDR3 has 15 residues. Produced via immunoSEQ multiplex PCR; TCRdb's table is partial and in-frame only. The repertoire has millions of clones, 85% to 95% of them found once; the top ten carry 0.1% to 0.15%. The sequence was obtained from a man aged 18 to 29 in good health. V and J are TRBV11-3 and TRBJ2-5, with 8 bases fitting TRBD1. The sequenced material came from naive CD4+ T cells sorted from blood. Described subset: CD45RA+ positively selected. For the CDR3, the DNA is TGTGCCAGCAGCCCCGGACAGGGAGAGGGAGAGACCCAGTACTTC. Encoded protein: CASSPGQGEGETQYF.